This TCR beta chain was captured in a study of T cell repertoires in cytomegalovirus infection. Study information: Use of recently identified HLA-C-restricted and well-studied HLA-B-restricted CMV epitopes was part of the study. Matching HLA type and CMV infection were both indicated by public TCR beta signatures.

TCRdb recomputed calls from the reads with MiXCR, one row per CDR3 protein. The repertoire consists of some 940,000 distinct CDR3 sequences, with less than 35% occurring once and the leading ten covering around 15%. Study-level results: Identification of carriers of CMV plus the relevant HLA was achieved through cumulative public TCR beta family frequency. Dominating the ex vivo response were HLA-C-restricted CMV-specific TCR beta clonotypes.

Trimming cost V 1 base and J 0 bases; bases outside gene matches: 4. Germline V lookup: CDR1 MNHNY, CDR2 SVGAGI (reference sequence). This CDR3 has 16 amino acids. As to this clonotype: Its antigen is undetermined.

The sequence was collected from a human donor in good health (CMV status not recorded). Some clones in this sample may be carry-over from other donors' samples. The chain couples TRBV6-6 to TRBJ2-7; TRBD2 aligns across 9 bases. The material sequenced was cultured CD8+ T cells from PBMCs, taken from culture after CMV antigen stimulation. CDR3: CASSYFSGRSSYEQYF. The CDR3 DNA is TGTGCCAGCAGTTACTTCAGCGGGAGGAGCTCCTACGAGCAGTACTTC.